This T cell receptor beta chain was sequenced during a study of blood T cell repertoires in COVID-19 (TCRdb year 2020). Some background on the complete study: Samples covering the acute and convalescent phases of COVID-19 were provided by collaborators in the United States, Italy and Spain. The prospective study material was composed of cDNA or gDNA derived from T cells, B-cell-depleted T cells, or PBMCs. Subjects who had been exposed to COVID-19, were actively infected with it, or had recovered from it provided the deeply sampled blood TCRbeta repertoires that made up the dataset. The repertoires were released in a freely available public database intended as a resource for research on the immune response to SARS-CoV-2. The samples were drawn from the first 160 participants of the ongoing ImmuneRACE study and from 1,254 subjects provided by 6 global collaborators. Nearly every sample came with metadata listing a de-identified subject ID, COVID-19 status, age in years and sex. Where available, HLA class I and class II types were obtained from metadata supplied by the sample provider rather than from assay-based typing.

Regarding this clone: No antigen is known for it. No base quality values were provided; no much bigger clone lies one nucleotide off.

The CDR3 runs 15 residues from the cysteine to the phenylalanine. Only the CDR3 DNA stays, 45 bases, in frame from base 1. V sheds 4 bases and J sheds 2 bases, leaving 9 bases between their ends. CDR1 and CDR2, per the germline V gene (reference sequence), are SGHAT and FQDESV. The collaborating institutions used their own protocols to collect whole blood in K2EDTA tubes. Collaborator samples were shipped for TCRbeta analysis as frozen whole blood, isolated PBMCs, or DNA extracted from either sample type. TCRbeta CDR3 regions were amplified from genomic DNA by means of the immunoSEQ Assay, a bias-controlled multiplex PCR. Regarding the original processing steps: The number of nucleated cells in each sample was estimated from the amplification of reference gene primers within the assay. To quantify the absolute abundance of each unique TCRbeta CDR3 rearrangement, sequence reads were collapsed and filtered. For each sample, productive Simpson clonality was calculated by taking the square root of Simpson's diversity index across productive rearrangements. In TCRdb, the immuneACCESS table is reduced to in-frame sequences with V and J assigned. These tables do not hold every clone; where another copy was compared, an unresolved V gene accounts for under half, and the others remain unexplained. V and J calls and clone size are those listed in that table; D and trimming were worked out from the DNA. This sample comprises about 84,000 clones, around 80% of them detected only once. The ten largest account for around 29% of the sample.

Points the paper makes about the study in general: The amount of clinical and demographic metadata varied by source and participant and was provided uncurated.

The chain is encoded by TRBV11-1 joined to TRBJ2-6, and perhaps TRBD1 as D gene, on 5 matching bases. This TCR was recovered from a woman at least 80 years old with acute or convalescent COVID-19. The source material was peripheral blood. DNA sequence: TGTGCCAGCAGCTCGCAGGGCGCTGGGGCCAACGTCCTGACTTTC. This translates into CASSSQGAGANVLTF.